This entry features one T cell receptor beta chain sequence. The data stem from a study of blood T cell repertoires in COVID-19. About the research overall: The United States, Italy and Spain supplied acute and convalescent COVID-19 samples. From T cells, B-cell-depleted T cells, or PBMCs came the material, which was cDNA or gDNA.

Authors' methods: Estimated nucleated cell counts came from reference gene primer amplification. Clones were read by immunoSEQ multiplex PCR, and TCRdb kept only the in-frame ones, dropping some. V and J calls and clone size are those listed in that table; D and trimming were worked out from the DNA. The sample has about 130,000 clones, about 83% seen once. The CDR3 runs 16 residues. V shed 0 bases, J shed 0 bases, and the junction held 4 bases outside the gene matches. The germline V gene has CDR1 SGHRS and CDR2 YFSETQ. The chain links TRBV5-1 to TRBJ2-7, with TRBD1 identical over 9 bases. The sequence derives from a human donor in a cohort sampled during active COVID-19. The material sequenced was peripheral blood. The CDR3 here is CASSLARDRVSYEQYF. CDR3 bases: TGCGCCAGCAGCTTGGCCCGGGACAGGGTCTCCTACGAGCAGTACTTC. The complete variable domain, with remaining parts taken from reference TRBV5-1 and TRBJ2-7, reads KAGVTQTPRYLIKTRGQQVTLSCSPISGHRSVSWYQQTPGQGLQFLFEYFSETQRNKGNFPGRFSGRQFSNSRSEMNVSTLELGDSALYLCASSLARDRVSYEQYFGPGTRLTVT.